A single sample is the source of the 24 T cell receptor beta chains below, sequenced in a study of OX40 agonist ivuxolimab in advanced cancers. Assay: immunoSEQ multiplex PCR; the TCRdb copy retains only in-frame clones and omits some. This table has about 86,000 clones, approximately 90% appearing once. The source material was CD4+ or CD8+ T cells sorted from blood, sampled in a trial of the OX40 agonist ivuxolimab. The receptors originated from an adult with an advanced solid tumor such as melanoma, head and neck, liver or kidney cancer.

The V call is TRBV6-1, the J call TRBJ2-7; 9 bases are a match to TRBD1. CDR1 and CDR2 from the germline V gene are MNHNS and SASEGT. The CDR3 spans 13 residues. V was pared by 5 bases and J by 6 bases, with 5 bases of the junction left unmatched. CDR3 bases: TGTGCCAGCAGTAGTACAGGGGGCCGCGAGCAGTACTTC. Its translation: CASSSTGGREQYF.

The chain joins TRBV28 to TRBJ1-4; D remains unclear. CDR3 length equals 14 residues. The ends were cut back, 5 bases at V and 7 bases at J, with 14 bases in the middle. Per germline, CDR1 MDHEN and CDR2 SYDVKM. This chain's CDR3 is CASSPEPKREKLFF. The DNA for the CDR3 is TGTGCCAGCAGTCCAGAGCCCAAGCGTGAAAAACTGTTTTTT.

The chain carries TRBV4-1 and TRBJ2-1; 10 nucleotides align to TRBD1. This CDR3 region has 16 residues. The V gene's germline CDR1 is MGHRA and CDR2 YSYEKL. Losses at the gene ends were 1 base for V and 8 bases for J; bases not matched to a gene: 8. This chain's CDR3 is CASSQGSTGGIDEQFF. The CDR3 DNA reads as TGCGCCAGCAGCCAAGGGTCGACAGGGGGCATCGATGAGCAGTTCTTC.

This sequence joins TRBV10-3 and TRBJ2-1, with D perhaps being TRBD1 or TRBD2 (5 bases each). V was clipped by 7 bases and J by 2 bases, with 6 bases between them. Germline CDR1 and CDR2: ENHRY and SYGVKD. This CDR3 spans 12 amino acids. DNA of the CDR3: TGTGCCATCACGGGACCCTACAATGAGCAGTTCTTC. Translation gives CAITGPYNEQFF.

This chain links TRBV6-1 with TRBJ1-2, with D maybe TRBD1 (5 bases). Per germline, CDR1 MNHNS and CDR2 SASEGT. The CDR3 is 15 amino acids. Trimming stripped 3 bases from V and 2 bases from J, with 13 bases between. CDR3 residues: CASSDWGTVNYGYTF. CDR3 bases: TGTGCCAGCAGTGATTGGGGGACCGTAAACTATGGCTACACCTTC.

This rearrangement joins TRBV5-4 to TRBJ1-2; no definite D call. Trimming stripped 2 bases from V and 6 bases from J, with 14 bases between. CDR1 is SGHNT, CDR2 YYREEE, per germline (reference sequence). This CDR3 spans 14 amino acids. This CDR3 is CASSFMSPGHGYTF. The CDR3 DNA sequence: TGTGCCAGCAGCTTTATGTCCCCAGGTCATGGCTACACCTTC.

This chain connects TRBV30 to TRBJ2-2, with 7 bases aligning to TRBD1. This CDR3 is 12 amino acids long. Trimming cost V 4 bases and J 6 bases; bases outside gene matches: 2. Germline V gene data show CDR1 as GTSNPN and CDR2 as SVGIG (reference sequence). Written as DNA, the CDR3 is TGTGCCTGGACAGGGGGTCCCGGGGAGCTGTTTTTT. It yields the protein CAWTGGPGELFF. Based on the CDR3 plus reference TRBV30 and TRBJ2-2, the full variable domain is SQTIHQWPATLVQPVGSPLSLECTVEGTSNPNLYWYRQAAGRGLQLLFYSVGIGQISSEVPQNLSASRPQDRQFILSSKKLLLSDSGFYLCAWTGGPGELFFGEGSRLTVL.

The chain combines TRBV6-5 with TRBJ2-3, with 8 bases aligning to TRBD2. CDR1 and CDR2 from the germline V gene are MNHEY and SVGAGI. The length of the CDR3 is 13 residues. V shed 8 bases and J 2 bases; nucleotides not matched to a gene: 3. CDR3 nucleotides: TGTGCCAGCTGGCGGGAGGACACAGATACGCAGTATTTT. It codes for CASWREDTDTQYF.

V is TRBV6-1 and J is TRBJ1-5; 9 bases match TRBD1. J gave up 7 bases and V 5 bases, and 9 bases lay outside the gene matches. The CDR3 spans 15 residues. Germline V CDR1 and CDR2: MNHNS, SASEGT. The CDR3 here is CASSSLGGQGQPQHF. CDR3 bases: TGTGCCAGCAGTTCCCTTGGGGGACAGGGACAGCCCCAGCATTTT.

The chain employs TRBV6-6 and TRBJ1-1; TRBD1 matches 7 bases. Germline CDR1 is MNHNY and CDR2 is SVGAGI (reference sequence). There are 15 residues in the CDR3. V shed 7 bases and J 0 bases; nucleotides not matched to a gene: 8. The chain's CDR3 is CASTSGDSLNTEAFF. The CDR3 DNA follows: TGTGCCAGCACCTCAGGGGACAGCTTGAACACTGAAGCTTTCTTT.

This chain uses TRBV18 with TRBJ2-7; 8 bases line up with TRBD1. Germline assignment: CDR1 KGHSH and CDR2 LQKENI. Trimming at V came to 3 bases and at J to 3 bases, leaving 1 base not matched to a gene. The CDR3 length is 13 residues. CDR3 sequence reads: CASSPGQDYEQYF. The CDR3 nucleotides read TGTGCCAGCTCACCGGGACAGGACTACGAGCAGTACTTC.

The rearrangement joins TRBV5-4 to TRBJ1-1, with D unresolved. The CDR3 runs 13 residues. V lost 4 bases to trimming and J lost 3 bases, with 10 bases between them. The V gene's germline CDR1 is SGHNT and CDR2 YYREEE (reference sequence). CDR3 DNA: TGTGCCAGCAGCACCTCCGGGCACACTGAAGCTTTCTTT. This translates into CASSTSGHTEAFF.

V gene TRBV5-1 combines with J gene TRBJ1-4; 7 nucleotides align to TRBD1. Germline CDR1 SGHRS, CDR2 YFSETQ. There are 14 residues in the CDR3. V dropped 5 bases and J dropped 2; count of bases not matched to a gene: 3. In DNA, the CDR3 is TGCGCCAGCAGTACAGGGGCGACTAATGAAAAACTGTTTTTT. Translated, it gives CASSTGATNEKLFF.

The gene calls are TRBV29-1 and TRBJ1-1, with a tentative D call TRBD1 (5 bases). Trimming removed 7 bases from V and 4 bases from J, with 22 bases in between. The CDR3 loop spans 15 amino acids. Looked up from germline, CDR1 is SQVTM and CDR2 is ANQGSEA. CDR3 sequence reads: CSGLPGTPRATEAFF. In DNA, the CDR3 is TGCAGCGGCCTCCCCGGGACCCCGAGGGCCACTGAAGCTTTCTTT. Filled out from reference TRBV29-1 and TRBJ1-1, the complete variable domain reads SAVISQKPSRDICQRGTSLTIQCQVDSQVTMMFWYRQQPGQSLTLIATANQGSEATYESGFVIDKFPISRPNLTFSTLTVSNMSPEDSSIYLCSGLPGTPRATEAFFGQGTRLTVV.

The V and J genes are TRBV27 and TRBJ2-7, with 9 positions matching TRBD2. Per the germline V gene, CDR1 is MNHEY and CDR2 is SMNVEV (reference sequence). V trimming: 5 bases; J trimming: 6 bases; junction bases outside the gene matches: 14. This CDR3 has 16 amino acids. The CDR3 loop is CASSPLAGGILGEQYF. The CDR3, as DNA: TGTGCCAGCAGTCCCCTGGCGGGAGGGATATTGGGCGAGCAGTACTTC.

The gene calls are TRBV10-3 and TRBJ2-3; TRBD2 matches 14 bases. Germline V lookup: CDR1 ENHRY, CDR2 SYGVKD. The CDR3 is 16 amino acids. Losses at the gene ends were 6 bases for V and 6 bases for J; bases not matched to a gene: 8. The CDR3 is CAISQGLAGEADTQYF. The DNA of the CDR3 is TGTGCCATCAGCCAGGGACTAGCGGGAGAGGCTGATACGCAGTATTTT.

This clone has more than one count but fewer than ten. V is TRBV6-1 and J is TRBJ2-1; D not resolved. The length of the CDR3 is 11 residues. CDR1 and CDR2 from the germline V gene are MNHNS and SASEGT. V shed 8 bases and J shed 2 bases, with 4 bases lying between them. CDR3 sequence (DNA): TGTGCCAGCGGCACCTACAATGAGCAGTTCTTC. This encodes CASGTYNEQFF.

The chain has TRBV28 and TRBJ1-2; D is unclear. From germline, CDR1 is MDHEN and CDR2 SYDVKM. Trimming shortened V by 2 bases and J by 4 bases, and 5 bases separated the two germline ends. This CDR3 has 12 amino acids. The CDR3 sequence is CASSLVGYGYTF. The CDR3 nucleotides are TGTGCCAGCAGTTTAGTTGGCTATGGCTACACCTTC.

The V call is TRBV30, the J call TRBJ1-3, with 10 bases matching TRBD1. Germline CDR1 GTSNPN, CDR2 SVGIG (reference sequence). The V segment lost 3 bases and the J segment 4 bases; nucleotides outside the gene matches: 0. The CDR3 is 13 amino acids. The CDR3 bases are TGTGCCTGGAGGACAGGGGGCGGAAACACCATATATTTT. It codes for CAWRTGGGNTIYF.

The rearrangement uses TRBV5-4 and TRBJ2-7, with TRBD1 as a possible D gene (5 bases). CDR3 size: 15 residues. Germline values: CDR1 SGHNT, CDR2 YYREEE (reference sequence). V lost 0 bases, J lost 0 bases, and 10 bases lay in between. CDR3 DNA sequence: TGTGCCAGCAGCTTGGAGGGGCCCAACTCCTACGAGCAGTACTTC. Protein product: CASSLEGPNSYEQYF.

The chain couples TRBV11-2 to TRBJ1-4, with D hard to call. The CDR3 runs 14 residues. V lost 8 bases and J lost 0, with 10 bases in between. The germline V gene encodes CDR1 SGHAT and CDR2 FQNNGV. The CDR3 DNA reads TGTGCCAGCGGGCCGAGCTCAACTAATGAAAAACTGTTTTTT. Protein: CASGPSSTNEKLFF.

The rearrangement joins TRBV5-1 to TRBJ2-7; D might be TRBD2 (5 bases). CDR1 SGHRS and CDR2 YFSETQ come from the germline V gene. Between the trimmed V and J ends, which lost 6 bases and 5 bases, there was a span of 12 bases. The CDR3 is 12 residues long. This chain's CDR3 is CASKFEGNEQYF. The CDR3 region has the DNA TGCGCCAGCAAATTCGAGGGAAACGAGCAGTACTTC.

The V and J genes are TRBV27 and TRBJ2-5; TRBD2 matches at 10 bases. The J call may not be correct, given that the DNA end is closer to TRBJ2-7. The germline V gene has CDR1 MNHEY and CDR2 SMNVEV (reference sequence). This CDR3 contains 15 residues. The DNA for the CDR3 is TGTGCCAGCAGTACAAGGACTAGCGGCTCCTACGAGCAGTACTTC. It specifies CASSTRTSGSYEQYF.

The CDR3 DNA is TGTGCCAGCAGCGTAGGCCGGGGGGCGGAGGGCTACACCTTC. Translating gives CASSVGRGAEGYTF. The rearrangement uses TRBV9 and TRBJ1-2, with D possibly matching TRBD1 (6 bases). The V gene's germline CDR1 is SGDLS and CDR2 YYNGEE. The CDR3 sequence is 14 residues long. Trimming shortened V by 0 bases and J by 8 bases, and 14 bases separated the two germline ends.